This TCR beta chain comes out of a study of beta chain features in type 1 diabetes. In its sample, this clone was seen a few times. The antigen is undetermined. This CDR3 region has 13 residues. The germline V gene encodes CDR1 SQVTM and CDR2 ANQGSEA. V was pared by 6 bases and J by 5 bases, with 16 bases between. What was sequenced were expressed TCRB transcripts, since all of the isolated RNA had been reverse transcribed. Clones were sequenced by immunoSEQ multiplex PCR, and TCRdb holds only the in-frame ones, with some missing. The profile covers under 550,000 clones, with about an eighth appearing a single time and approximately 0.045% taken by the ten largest. Study findings and constraints: The naive, central memory and Treg TCRB repertoires looked more alike in patients than they did in healthy donors. Among patients with Type 1 diabetes, TCRB CDR3s were moderately but significantly shorter in every one of the four CD4+ subsets. Over-representation of high TCR-expressing cells was a possible consequence of cDNA sequencing.

The sample comprised naive CD4+ T cells from blood. This receptor was obtained from a woman aged 18-29 years in good health. The rearrangement joins TRBV29-1 to TRBJ2-5; D is uncertain. Written as DNA, the CDR3 is TGCAGCGTGGAGCATTGGGCAGCGGAGACCCAGTACTTC. Protein product: CSVEHWAAETQYF. The variable domain in full, with the rest retrieved from reference TRBV29-1 and TRBJ2-5, is SAVISQKPSRDICQRGTSLTIQCQVDSQVTMMFWYRQQPGQSLTLIATANQGSEATYESGFVIDKFPISRPNLTFSTLTVSNMSPEDSSIYLCSVEHWAAETQYFGPGTRLLVL.